Below, one TCR beta chain is given with its context. The assay was immunoSEQ multiplex PCR, and TCRdb's table has in-frame clones only and misses some. The sample has around 81,000 clones, around 90% seen once. The data stem from a study of T cell responses to AZD1222 COVID-19 vaccine. The source is an adult who received the AZD1222 COVID-19 vaccine. The sample in question was peripheral blood, obtained 28 days after the second AZD1222 dose.

Here the CDR3 DNA reads TGTGCCAGCAGCTTACGACAGGGTGGCTCTGAAGCTTTCTTT. Its protein product is CASSLRQGGSEAFF. J is TRBJ1-1 and V is TRBV7-9; 7 bases align to TRBD1. This CDR3 comprises 14 residues. Trimming removed 2 bases from V and 6 bases from J; junction bases left unmatched: 6. Germline assignment: CDR1 SEHNR and CDR2 FQNEAQ (reference sequence).